The 31 T cell receptor beta chains below were found in one sample sequenced in a study of OX40 agonist ivuxolimab in advanced cancers. The protocol was immunoSEQ multiplex PCR, while the TCRdb copy is restricted to in-frame clones and leaves out a portion. The table shows more than 55,000 clones, with around 86% occurring only once. The sequenced sample was CD4+ or CD8+ T cells sorted from blood, obtained in a trial of the OX40 agonist ivuxolimab. The receptors stem from an adult with an advanced solid tumor such as melanoma, head and neck, liver or kidney cancer.

This chain connects TRBV6-1 to TRBJ1-5, with 9 bases identical to TRBD1. The J segment lost 7 bases and the V segment lost 3 bases, leaving 10 bases of the junction unmatched. The CDR3 is 16 amino acids. In germline, CDR1 is MNHNS, CDR2 SASEGT. CDR3 loop: CASSDLGQGIGQPQHF. The CDR3 bases are TGTGCCAGCAGTGATTTGGGACAGGGAATAGGGCAGCCCCAGCATTTT.

The chain uses TRBV5-4 and TRBJ2-3, with TRBD2 matching 9 bases. V was clipped by 0 bases and J by 4 bases; unmatched bases: 6. The CDR3 has 16 residues. Germline loops: CDR1 SGHNT, CDR2 YYREEE (reference sequence). The CDR3 DNA reads as TGTGCCAGCAGCTTGGCCCCTAGCGGGGTCGCAGATACGCAGTATTTT. Its translation: CASSLAPSGVADTQYF.

The V call is TRBV29-1, the J call TRBJ2-3; D is ambiguous. The germline V and J ends were trimmed by 3 bases and 3 bases, with 7 bases remaining between them. The length of the CDR3 is 12 residues. Germline V CDR1 and CDR2: SQVTM, ANQGSEA. This CDR3 reads CSVDDGTDTQYF. DNA for the CDR3: TGCAGCGTTGACGATGGTACAGATACGCAGTATTTT.

The chain combines TRBV13 with TRBJ2-5; tentatively, D is TRBD2 (6 bases). Germline V gene data show CDR1 as PRHDT and CDR2 as FYEKMQ (reference sequence). Trimming left V 5 bases short and J 0 bases short, with 13 bases between. This CDR3 is built from 15 residues. The CDR3 nucleotides are TGTGCCAGCAGCGGTAGGGGCGGGGACCAAGAGACCCAGTACTTC. This sequence encodes CASSGRGGDQETQYF.

In this sample, this clone turned up once. The chain carries TRBV18 and TRBJ2-1; TRBD1 might be the D (5 bases). Trimming cost V 1 base and J 4 bases, with 11 bases left between them. The CDR3 is 15 amino acids. Looked up from germline, CDR1 is KGHSH and CDR2 is LQKENI. CDR3 nucleotides: TGTGCCAGCTCACCACGGAGCAGGGAATACAATGAGCAGTTCTTC. This codes for CASSPRSREYNEQFF.

The chain recombines TRBV7-2 with TRBJ2-7, with unresolved D. The V end lost 0 bases, the J end lost 3 bases, and 12 bases lay between the germline ends. The CDR3 loop spans 15 amino acids. The germline gives CDR1 SGHTA, CDR2 FQGNSA. DNA of the CDR3: TGTGCCAGCAGCTTAGCAGCCCAAGGAAACTACGAGCAGTACTTC. Translated: CASSLAAQGNYEQYF.

This clone was picked up a small number of times. The rearrangement links TRBV5-6 to TRBJ2-7, with 7 bases aligning to TRBD1. After removal of 5 bases from V and 2 bases from J, the junction contained 10 bases not matched to a gene. Looked up from germline, CDR1 is SGHDT and CDR2 is YYEEEE. The CDR3 sequence is 15 residues long. The CDR3 is CASSGGYRGTYEQYF. The DNA for the CDR3 is TGTGCCAGCAGTGGGGGATACAGGGGTACCTACGAGCAGTACTTC.

The chain has TRBV6-1 and TRBJ2-2; the D is unclear. The CDR3 has 15 amino acids. CDR1 and CDR2 from the germline V gene are MNHNS and SASEGT. With 6 bases removed from V and 5 bases from J, the gap between germline ends came to 16 bases. The CDR3, as DNA: TGTGCCAGCAGGATAGTGGGGTTATGGACCGGGGAGCTGTTTTTT. Its protein product is CASRIVGLWTGELFF.

V is TRBV10-3 and J is TRBJ2-7; 7 nucleotides agree with TRBD1. This CDR3 contains 16 residues. Germline V gene lookup returns CDR1 ENHRY and CDR2 SYGVKD. Trimming removed 5 bases from V and 7 bases from J; junction bases left unmatched: 17. The DNA for the CDR3 is TGTGCCATCAGTCGAAGGAGCTTAAGGGACAGAGGGGAGCAGTACTTC. Translated: CAISRRSLRDRGEQYF.

This clone was seen a single time. The chain is built from TRBV19 and TRBJ1-5, with 9 bases identical to TRBD1. In germline, CDR1 is LNHDA, CDR2 SQIVND (reference sequence). The CDR3 consists of 15 residues. V trimming: 5 bases; J trimming: 5 bases; junction bases outside the gene matches: 7. This CDR3 is CASSGTGGIDQPQHF. The CDR3 DNA sequence: TGTGCCAGTAGTGGCACAGGGGGCATAGATCAGCCCCAGCATTTT.

The V call is TRBV4-1, the J call TRBJ1-6; 9 positions agree with TRBD1. This CDR3 region has 14 residues. The germline gives CDR1 MGHRA, CDR2 YSYEKL. V lost 7 bases to trimming and J lost 9 bases; unmatched junction nucleotides: 7. DNA for the CDR3: TGCGCCAGCACCTCCGGGACAGGGACTTCACCCCTCCACTTT. Translating gives CASTSGTGTSPLHF.

The CDR3 reads CASSRHDLGRGEAFF. The CDR3 DNA reads TGCGCCAGCAGCCGGCACGACCTGGGACGGGGCGAAGCTTTCTTT. This sequence joins TRBV5-1 and TRBJ1-1; D perhaps matches TRBD1 (5 bases). Deletions cut 4 bases from V and 8 bases from J, with 21 bases between. CDR3 length: 15 residues. Germline V CDR1 and CDR2: SGHRS, YFSETQ.

The chain employs TRBV30 and TRBJ2-5, with a weak D call TRBD2 (5 bases). V was clipped by 1 base and J by 2 bases, with 14 bases between them. CDR3 length: 15 residues. Germline V gives CDR1 GTSNPN, CDR2 SVGIG (reference sequence). The CDR3 reads CAWSAGIAPQETQYF. The CDR3 DNA reads as TGTGCCTGGAGTGCGGGGATAGCCCCTCAAGAGACCCAGTACTTC.

This clone was seen a single time. This rearrangement joins TRBV30 to TRBJ1-1; D is possibly TRBD1 (5 bases). The CDR3 contains 13 residues. The germline V gene encodes CDR1 GTSNPN and CDR2 SVGIG (reference sequence). The V end lost 4 bases, the J end lost 3 bases, and 12 bases lay between the germline ends. In DNA form, the CDR3 reads TGTGCCTGGAAAGCAGGGTTCCACACTGAAGCTTTCTTT. Translating it yields CAWKAGFHTEAFF.

The J gene is TRBJ2-1, the V gene TRBV28; 7 nucleotides line up with TRBD2. CDR3 length: 18 residues. V shed 6 bases, J shed 4 bases, and the junction held 18 bases outside the gene matches. Germline V gene sequence: CDR1 MDHEN, CDR2 SYDVKM. The CDR3 DNA is TGTGCCAGCAGCCTTCCGGTGGGTGGGAGGGGCAATTACAATGAGCAGTTCTTC. Amino acid sequence: CASSLPVGGRGNYNEQFF.

The chain combines TRBV10-3 with TRBJ2-5; 8 bases are shared with TRBD2. V lost 0 bases, J lost 4 bases, and 7 bases stayed unmatched. In germline, CDR1 is ENHRY, CDR2 SYGVKD. CDR3 size: 16 residues. The CDR3 DNA reads TGTGCCATCAGTGAGTCGAACGGGGGGGCCAGAGAGACCCAGTACTTC. Its translation: CAISESNGGARETQYF.

The chain links TRBV4-2 to TRBJ2-2; no firm D call. The germline V and J ends were trimmed by 0 bases and 6 bases, with 11 bases remaining between them. Germline V gene data show CDR1 as LGHNA and CDR2 as YNFKEQ. The CDR3 loop spans 15 amino acids. CDR3 protein: CASSQDLQVPGELFF. The DNA for the CDR3 is TGTGCCAGCAGCCAAGACCTCCAGGTTCCCGGGGAGCTGTTTTTT.

The chain joins TRBV19 to TRBJ2-2; 9 nucleotides align to TRBD2. V was pared by 3 bases and J by 4 bases, with 6 bases of the junction left unmatched. Germline-derived CDR1 and CDR2 are LNHDA and SQIVND (reference sequence). This CDR3 spans 16 amino acids. The CDR3 DNA reads as TGTGCCAGTAGTATTATAGCGGGAGAGTTCACCGGGGAGCTGTTTTTT. It translates to CASSIIAGEFTGELFF.

J is TRBJ1-1 and V is TRBV28; possible D gene TRBD1, 5 bases. CDR3 size: 14 residues. Looked up from germline, CDR1 is MDHEN and CDR2 is SYDVKM. V lost 7 bases and J lost 4, with 16 bases in between. CDR3 nucleotides: TGTGCCAGCACCGTAAGCGTTAGGGGCACTGAAGCTTTCTTT. Translation gives CASTVSVRGTEAFF.

The chain recombines TRBV4-2 with TRBJ1-5; D not resolved. Germline V gene data show CDR1 as LGHNA and CDR2 as YNFKEQ. V gave up 0 bases and J gave up 7 bases, with 7 bases separating them. The CDR3 extends over 13 amino acids. CDR3 coding DNA: TGTGCCAGCAGCCAAGAGGCGGACCAGCCCCAGCATTTT. Its translation: CASSQEADQPQHF.

The rearrangement uses TRBV6-6 and TRBJ2-2, with D unresolved. Trimming cost V 6 bases and J 4 bases, with 15 bases left between them. Germline V lookup: CDR1 MNHNY, CDR2 SVGAGI (reference sequence). This CDR3 comprises 15 residues. The CDR3 region is CASRHSDRPTGELFF. The CDR3, as DNA: TGTGCCAGCAGGCATTCGGACCGACCCACCGGGGAGCTGTTTTTT.

The chain is built from TRBV28 and TRBJ1-5; D is undetermined. Trimming removed 5 bases at V and 6 bases at J, with 14 bases between. The CDR3 contains 14 residues. Germline V CDR1 and CDR2: MDHEN, SYDVKM. In DNA form, the CDR3 reads TGTGCCAGCAGTCCTGGGAGGGCCCCTCAGCCCCAGCATTTT. Protein: CASSPGRAPQPQHF.

This clone has just a few counts. The chain uses TRBV14 and TRBJ2-7, with D unclear. CDR1 and CDR2 from the germline V gene are SGHDN and FVKESK. The CDR3 spans 16 residues. Trimming took off 3 bases at V and 0 bases at J, with 15 bases between the two ends. CDR3 bases: TGTGCCAGCAGCCACCCCGACGGCAGGAGCTCCTACGAGCAGTACTTC. Protein sequence: CASSHPDGRSSYEQYF.

The genes are TRBV16 and TRBJ1-1; no clear D. CDR3 length equals 16 residues. The germline CDR1 and CDR2 sequences are KGHSY and FQNENV. The germline V and J ends were trimmed by 9 bases and 4 bases, with 24 bases remaining between them. CDR3 sequence: CASNLRARGKGTEAFF. CDR3 nucleotides: TGTGCCAGTAATCTAAGGGCACGAGGTAAAGGCACTGAAGCTTTCTTT.

V gene TRBV10-1 combines with J gene TRBJ2-3; perhaps TRBD2 as D (5 bases). The CDR3 runs to 15 residues. Germline V gene data show CDR1 as WNHNN and CDR2 as SYGVQD (reference sequence). V was clipped by 3 bases and J by 1 base, with 11 bases between them. In DNA, the CDR3 is TGCGCCAGCAGTGATGCTAGCCGACGCACAGATACGCAGTATTTT. Its translation is CASSDASRRTDTQYF.

The chain recombines TRBV5-4 with TRBJ2-1; D is tentatively TRBD1 or TRBD2 (6 bases each). The CDR3 runs to 17 residues. Trimming left V 5 bases short and J 7 bases short, with 25 bases between. Germline V gene sequence: CDR1 SGHNT, CDR2 YYREEE (reference sequence). The CDR3 nucleotides read TGTGCCAGCAGATTAGGACAAGGGGGGCGGGTTTATAATGAGCAGTTCTTC. This codes for CASRLGQGGRVYNEQFF.

The rearrangement joins TRBV10-1 to TRBJ2-1; 10 nucleotides agree with TRBD1. Trimming at V came to 4 bases and at J to 0 bases, leaving 3 bases not matched to a gene. Per germline, CDR1 WNHNN and CDR2 SYGVQD (reference sequence). The CDR3 has 16 residues. The CDR3 region is CASSGQGAGSYNEQFF. As DNA, the CDR3 is TGCGCCAGCAGTGGACAGGGGGCGGGCTCCTACAATGAGCAGTTCTTC.

The chain recombines TRBV6-6 with TRBJ1-4, with TRBD1 matching over 8 bases. The CDR3 is made up of 15 amino acids. Trimming removed 5 bases from V and 8 bases from J; junction bases left unmatched: 10. CDR1 and CDR2 (germline): MNHNY, SVGAGI (reference sequence). CDR3: CASSPAGTGGEKLFF. The CDR3 nucleotides are TGTGCCAGCAGTCCTGCCGGGACAGGAGGCGAAAAACTGTTTTTT.

This chain joins TRBV27 and TRBJ2-7; D is unresolved. V was shortened by 2 bases and J by 3 bases, with 11 bases between the two germline ends. Germline V CDR1 and CDR2: MNHEY, SMNVEV (reference sequence). This CDR3 is 14 amino acids long. The chain's CDR3 is CASSLNYPSYEQYF. The DNA of the CDR3 is TGTGCCAGCAGTTTAAACTACCCGAGCTACGAGCAGTACTTC.

The rearrangement uses TRBV7-3 and TRBJ2-7; D uncertain. Trimming removed 5 bases at V and 5 bases at J, with 19 bases between. The CDR3 spans 15 residues. Germline V gene sequence: CDR1 SGHTA, CDR2 FQGTGA. In nucleotides, the CDR3 is TGTGCCAGCAGCCCTCGGGCGGCCGGCCTCGACGAGCAGTACTTC. Protein: CASSPRAAGLDEQYF.

V gene TRBV28 combines with J gene TRBJ1-2, with a possible D match to TRBD1 (6 bases). There are 15 residues in the CDR3. The germline gives CDR1 MDHEN, CDR2 SYDVKM. V was clipped by 4 bases and J by 1 base, with 13 bases between them. CDR3 amino acids: CASSWDPQGNYGYTF. In DNA, the CDR3 is TGTGCCAGCAGTTGGGACCCACAGGGTAACTATGGCTACACCTTC.